The present T cell receptor beta chain was sequenced within a study of blood T cell repertoires in COVID-19. V was clipped by 3 bases and J by 4 bases, with 9 bases between them. This CDR3 spans 13 amino acids. CDR1 KGHSH and CDR2 LQKENI come from the germline V gene. The data were produced by immunoSEQ multiplex PCR, yet TCRdb's version contains in-frame clones alone and is incomplete. The top ten hold 9% to 12% of the sample, which has roughly 90,000 clones, roughly 78% seen once. The rearrangement links TRBV18 to TRBJ1-2, with a tentative D call TRBD1 (5 bases). The sequencing input was peripheral blood. The receptor comes from a woman between 70 and 85 years old with acute or convalescent COVID-19. CDR3 in DNA: TGTGCCAGCTCACCGGACACCAGCTATGGCTACACCTTC. Translating gives CASSPDTSYGYTF.